The 13 T cell receptor beta chains listed next were all sequenced from one sample in a study of T-cell memory formation after mild COVID-19. Each CDR3 protein is one row after TCRdb ran MiXCR on the 5' RACE reads. Among 120,000 to 150,000 distinct CDR3 sequences, roughly 6.3% were seen once, and the ten largest hold about 1.9%. Material for sequencing was PBMCs or a T cell subset sorted from them (not recorded which). The receptors were sampled from an adult woman who had mild COVID-19 (a few samples of this study predate the infection). Cell type and time point are not known.

Many counts were recorded for this clonotype. The chain is built from TRBV6-6 and TRBJ2-7, with D unresolved. Per germline, CDR1 MNHNY and CDR2 SVGAGI (reference sequence). Trimming pared 0 bases from V and 0 bases from J, leaving 9 bases between. CDR3 length: 15 amino acids. The CDR3 loop is CASSYSRQNSYEQYF. CDR3 in DNA: TGTGCCAGCAGTTACTCGAGGCAGAACTCCTACGAGCAGTACTTC.

This clonotype was counted many times. CDR3 in amino acids: CSAPAGGLATDTQYF. CDR3 DNA: TGCAGTGCCCCGGCGGGGGGACTAGCTACAGATACGCAGTATTTT. V usage is TRBV20-1 and J usage is TRBJ2-3; 9 positions agree with TRBD2. The CDR3 consists of 15 residues. Germline loops: CDR1 DFQATT, CDR2 SNEGSKA (reference sequence). Unmatched junction bases numbered 10, after V lost 6 bases and J lost 3 bases.

The table lists this clonotype with a few counts. This sequence joins TRBV7-8 and TRBJ1-1; no definite D call. Germline values: CDR1 SGHVS, CDR2 FQNEAQ. V lost 1 base and J 4 bases, leaving 13 bases between the germline ends. The CDR3 loop spans 15 amino acids. The CDR3 nucleotides are TGTGCCAGCAGCTTAGAATCAGGAGTGTTCACTGAAGCTTTCTTT. This sequence encodes CASSLESGVFTEAFF.

This clonotype showed up many times. The chain joins TRBV5-1 to TRBJ1-1; 7 nucleotides line up with TRBD1. This CDR3 comprises 14 residues. After removal of 4 bases from V and 3 bases from J, the junction contained 6 bases not matched to a gene. Germline V gives CDR1 SGHRS, CDR2 YFSETQ. The CDR3 reads CASSQTGLDTEAFF. The CDR3, as DNA: TGCGCCAGCAGCCAGACAGGGTTGGACACTGAAGCTTTCTTT.

The chain carries TRBV6-1 and TRBJ1-2; no definite D call. The germline gives CDR1 MNHNS, CDR2 SASEGT. The CDR3 consists of 10 residues. The CDR3 coding sequence is TGTGCTACCAGTCAATATGGCTACACCTTC. Its translation: CATSQYGYTF.

This clonotype has a count of ten or more. V usage is TRBV6-5 and J usage is TRBJ1-2; tentative D call: TRBD1 (6 bases). In germline, CDR1 is MNHEY, CDR2 SVGAGI. V was trimmed by 0 bases and J by 7 bases, leaving 15 bases between them. This CDR3 spans 15 amino acids. DNA of the CDR3: TGTGCCAGCAGTTACTCCTATCTACAGGGTGCTGGCTACACCTTC. Its translation: CASSYSYLQGAGYTF.

Ten or more counts support this clonotype. The J gene is TRBJ1-2, the V gene TRBV4-2; 7 nucleotides match TRBD1. Germline CDR1 reads LGHNA; CDR2 reads YNFKEQ. J was trimmed by 3 bases and V by 4 bases; bases with no gene match: 8. The CDR3 consists of 15 residues. This CDR3 reads CASSRGEGGYYGYTF. Written as DNA, the CDR3 is TGTGCCAGCAGCCGGGGGGAAGGGGGCTACTATGGCTACACCTTC.

This clonotype was observed at least ten times. This chain joins TRBV5-1 and TRBJ2-7; TRBD1 matches at 7 bases. V was clipped by 2 bases and J by 7 bases; unmatched bases: 9. The CDR3 is 14 amino acids. The germline V gene has CDR1 SGHRS and CDR2 YFSETQ. The CDR3 coding sequence is TGCGCCAGCAGCTTCGCGACAGGGCGTCGGGAGCAGTACTTC. Translation: CASSFATGRREQYF.

This clonotype was counted only a few times. V is TRBV18 and J is TRBJ1-1, with unresolved D. The CDR3 consists of 14 residues. Germline V gives CDR1 KGHSH, CDR2 LQKENI. V shed 6 bases and J shed 0 bases, with 11 bases lying between them. CDR3 protein: CASSPSTLNTEAFF. The CDR3 DNA reads as TGTGCCAGCTCGCCTAGTACTTTGAACACTGAAGCTTTCTTT.

In this sample, this clonotype turned up a few times. The chain uses TRBV29-1 and TRBJ2-3, with TRBD1 matching 8 bases. The V gene end was trimmed by 6 bases and the J gene end by 2 bases; junction bases not matched to a gene: 10. This CDR3 has 15 residues. CDR1 and CDR2 from the germline V gene are SQVTM and ANQGSEA. DNA of the CDR3: TGCAGCGTAGCCGACAGGGGTGGTGTCACAGATACGCAGTATTTT. Its translation is CSVADRGGVTDTQYF.

This clonotype was seen many times. J is TRBJ2-1 and V is TRBV7-9; D is undetermined. Germline V gene sequence: CDR1 SEHNR, CDR2 FQNEAQ (reference sequence). This CDR3 has 13 residues. Between the trimmed V and J ends, which lost 5 bases and 8 bases, there was a span of 13 bases. In nucleotides, the CDR3 is TGTGCCAGCAGCGGACGAGTAGCCCATGAGCAGTTCTTC. Its protein product is CASSGRVAHEQFF.

This clonotype was seen repeatedly, ten times or more. CDR3 loop: CASSLATRTGQPARDTQYF. CDR3 DNA sequence: TGCGCCAGCAGCTTGGCCACCAGGACGGGACAGCCGGCGAGAGATACGCAGTATTTT. This chain joins TRBV5-1 and TRBJ2-3; TRBD1 matches at 7 bases. The germline CDR1 and CDR2 sequences are SGHRS and YFSETQ. The CDR3 spans 19 residues. With V trimmed by 0 bases and J by 5 bases, 18 bases remained unmatched.

The sample holds a few counts of this clonotype. The chain joins TRBV3-1 to TRBJ1-6; D unclear. The length of the CDR3 is 13 residues. The V end was cut by 7 bases, the J end by 10 bases, with 14 bases between. The V gene's germline CDR1 is LGHDT and CDR2 YNNKEL (reference sequence). CDR3 region: CASTATSVSPLHF. In DNA, the CDR3 is TGTGCCAGCACCGCCACGTCTGTGTCACCCCTCCACTTT.